This T cell receptor beta chain was observed in a study of T cell clonality in common variable immunodeficiency. CVID and control samples used equivalent genomic DNA input. Assay: immunoSEQ multiplex PCR; the TCRdb copy retains only in-frame clones and omits some. This sample has around 55,000 clones, each found more than once. The study, taken as a whole, reports: Reportedly, TCR beta sequences from common variable immunodeficiency showed fewer deletions and N-nucleotide insertions.

Caucasian heritage predominated among both patients and controls. Each donor provided 5 to 8 ml of heparinized whole blood. This clone was counted ten times or more. Antigen: not known. The CDR3 is cut off 3 residues early in the read; its end comes from the germline J gene. This CDR3 contains 15 residues. CDR1 and CDR2 from the germline V gene are SEHNR and FQNEAQ (reference sequence). Trimming pared 1 base from V and 0 bases from J, leaving 9 bases between. The chain carries TRBV7-9 and TRBJ1-1, with no clear D. Input material: peripheral blood mononuclear cells. This sequence originates from a person aged 18 to 75 in good health. CDR3 residues: CASSLGAVLNTEAFF. CDR3 DNA, as far as it was read: TGTGCCAGCAGCTTAGGGGCAGTATTGAACACTGAA.